A single sample is the source of the 8 T cell receptor beta chains below, sequenced in a study of blood T cell repertoires in COVID-19. Using immunoSEQ multiplex PCR, the repertoire was profiled, and TCRdb retains in-frame clones only, with some absent. This sample yields roughly 250,000 clones, of which approximately 85% are seen a single time; roughly 4.3% belongs to the top ten. Specimen: PBMCs or T cells enriched from blood (not recorded which). All receptors derive from a woman under 40 who had recovered from COVID-19.

The chain uses TRBV6-5 and TRBJ2-7; D perhaps matches TRBD2 (6 bases). CDR3 length equals 15 residues. CDR1 and CDR2 (germline): MNHEY, SVGAGI. Deletions cut 4 bases from V and 0 bases from J, with 13 bases between. CDR3 protein: CASSSSGQSSYEQYF. DNA of the CDR3: TGTGCCAGCAGTTCCAGCGGGCAAAGCTCCTACGAGCAGTACTTC.

The chain uses TRBV7-9 and TRBJ1-5; D is ambiguous. The V and J ends lost 1 base and 7 bases respectively, with 17 bases between them. CDR3 length: 16 residues. Germline values: CDR1 SEHNR, CDR2 FQNEAQ (reference sequence). CDR3 DNA: TGTGCCAGCAGCTTAGTCTCTTCCGGGTTTGGCCAGCCCCAGCATTTT. It specifies CASSLVSSGFGQPQHF.

The rearrangement uses TRBV15 and TRBJ2-5; 10 bases fit TRBD2. V gave up 3 bases and J gave up 1 base; unmatched junction bases: 14. CDR3 length: 19 residues. CDR1 is LNHNV, CDR2 YYDKDF, per germline (reference sequence). As DNA, the CDR3 is TGTGCCACCAGCAGCACTACCCTAGCGGGAGAGGACGCCCAAGAGACCCAGTACTTC. This encodes CATSSTTLAGEDAQETQYF.

The V and J genes are TRBV19 and TRBJ2-7; TRBD2 aligns across 7 bases. V lost 1 base and J lost 5; bases outside the gene matches: 8. This CDR3 spans 15 amino acids. Germline-derived CDR1 and CDR2 are LNHDA and SQIVND (reference sequence). The CDR3, as DNA: TGTGCCAGTAGTATAGGTGGGACTACGTATAACGAGCAGTACTTC. Its protein product is CASSIGGTTYNEQYF.

The J gene is TRBJ1-1, the V gene TRBV6-1; possibly TRBD1 for D (6 bases). Germline loops: CDR1 MNHNS, CDR2 SASEGT. The CDR3 has 16 residues. Trimming removed 1 base from V and 5 bases from J, with 17 bases in between. CDR3 bases: TGTGCCAGCAGTGAAGGTGGGTACAGGGAGGGGACTGAAGCTTTCTTT. The encoded protein is CASSEGGYREGTEAFF.

This chain joins TRBV6-2 or TRBV6-3 and TRBJ1-1, with D hard to call. V shed 5 bases and J shed 2 bases, with 15 bases lying between them. Germline V gives CDR1 MNHEY, CDR2 SVGEGT. The CDR3 contains 15 residues. CDR3 protein: CASSRIRGLNTEAFF. The CDR3 region has the DNA TGTGCCAGCAGTCGAATTCGCGGGCTAAACACTGAAGCTTTCTTT.

The chain carries TRBV28 and TRBJ2-5; D gene uncertain. This CDR3 has 16 amino acids. Trimming stripped 6 bases from V and 7 bases from J, with 24 bases between. Germline values: CDR1 MDHEN, CDR2 SYDVKM. The CDR3 DNA reads TGTGCCAGCAGCTCGTCCTTGGGCCCCCAACTGGGGACCCAGTACTTC. This codes for CASSSSLGPQLGTQYF.

This clone was picked up a small number of times. The chain combines TRBV19 with TRBJ1-2; 8 nucleotides align to TRBD1. Looked up from germline, CDR1 is LNHDA and CDR2 is SQIVND (reference sequence). Germline trimming cut 5 bases from V and 8 bases from J; bases unmatched to any gene: 7. This CDR3 has 13 residues. Written as DNA, the CDR3 is TGTGCCAGTAGTGTCTCAGGGGGCGTCGGCTACACCTTC. Translating it yields CASSVSGGVGYTF. Looking up the rest from reference TRBV19 and TRBJ1-2 gives the full variable domain: DGGITQSPKYLFRKEGQNVTLSCEQNLNHDAMYWYRQDPGQGLRLIYYSQIVNDFQKGDIAEGYSVSREKKESFPLTVTSAQKNPTAFYLCASSVSGGVGYTFGSGTRLTVV.